This T cell receptor (beta chain) stems from a study of monozygotic twins with inflammatory bowel disease. Study observations and caveats: Clonotypes shared with others were fewer in IBD patients than in healthy twins, especially with disease activity. IBD patients displayed reduced TCRbeta diversity (inverse Simpson) when set against healthy co-twins.

Each UMI, carrying a 6-nucleotide sample barcode, came from template switching. TCRdb reprocessed the 5' RACE reads and stores each CDR3 protein as one record, lacking DNA. Here the sample table reports 300,000 to 400,000 distinct CDR3 sequences. As to this clonotype: Its antigen is undetermined.

CDR1 and CDR2 (germline): ENHRY, SYGVKD. This CDR3 comprises 18 residues. The rearrangement joins TRBV10-3 to TRBJ1-5; the TRBD1 assignment by TCRdb is unverifiable without DNA. This clonotype originated in a human donor with ulcerative colitis or Crohn's disease, or a healthy co-twin of an affected twin (not recorded which). Sequenced sample: blood. The CDR3 reads CAISETSYRAVGNQPQHF.